The rows below give T cell receptor beta chains drawn from one sample of a study of blood T cell repertoires in COVID-19. Method: immunoSEQ multiplex PCR; TCRdb's copy keeps in-frame clones and lacks some. The sample carries 150,000 or so clones, 74% recorded once. The sample consisted of peripheral blood. The origin of the receptors is a woman aged 80 or over with acute or convalescent COVID-19. The CDR3 runs from the conserved cysteine through the conserved F or W. The D gene is left open where the match is weak. Part of the rows lack a size; the others show once, few, many or a class for expanded clones.

V	size	D	J	DNA	CDR3
TRBV9	-	TRBD2	TRBJ2-2	TGTGCCAGCAGCCCCCGGGGACTAGTTACCGGGGAGCTGTTTTTT	CASSPRGLVTGELFF
TRBV7-9	-	TRBD2	TRBJ2-3	TGTGCCAGCAGCTTATGGCTAGCGGACACAGATACGCAGTATTTT	CASSLWLADTDTQYF
TRBV6-5	-	-	TRBJ2-3	TGTGCCAGCAGCGCCCTAGACGGCACAGATACGCAGTATTTT	CASSALDGTDTQYF
TRBV10-2	-	-	TRBJ1-2	TGCGCCAGCAGTTATCGGCAGGGTTATGGCTACACCTTC	CASSYRQGYGYTF
TRBV19	many	-	TRBJ1-5	TGTGCCAGTAGTACGCAGGGGCTTCAGCCCCAGCATTTT	CASSTQGLQPQHF
TRBV29-1	-	-	TRBJ1-2	TGCAGCGTGACCTCGGGACACGGCTATGGCTACACCTTC	CSVTSGHGYGYTF
TRBV28	-	TRBD2	TRBJ2-1	TGTGCCAGCAGTTTTGGCGGGACTAGCGGGAGGAATGAGCAGTTCTTC	CASSFGGTSGRNEQFF
TRBV19	-	TRBD2	TRBJ2-6	TGTGCCAGTAGTATAGAAGGACTAGCGGGAGGGCCTGGGGCCAACGTCCTGACTTTC	CASSIEGLAGGPGANVLTF
TRBV28	-	-	TRBJ1-2	TGTGCCAGCAGTTTCCAGGGCTATGGCTACACCTTC	CASSFQGYGYTF
TRBV28	-	TRBD2	TRBJ2-1	TGTGCCAGCAGTTTATGGGCTAGCGGGAGTGGGAATGAGCAGTTCTTC	CASSLWASGSGNEQFF
TRBV5-1	once	TRBD1	TRBJ2-7	TGCGCCAGCAGCTTGACAGGGGAAGGCTACGAGCAGTACTTC	CASSLTGEGYEQYF
TRBV6-5	many	TRBD1	TRBJ2-7	TGTGCCAGCAGCCCCGACAGGGAAGAATCTTACGAGCAGTACTTC	CASSPDREESYEQYF
TRBV10-3	-	TRBD1	TRBJ1-1	TGTGCCATCAGTGAGTCGAATTCAGGGGGCACTGAAGCTTTCTTT	CAISESNSGGTEAFF
TRBV7-9	few	TRBD2	TRBJ2-3	TGTGCCAGCAGCTTAGGGGGTGCTAGCGGAGATACGCAGTATTTT	CASSLGGASGDTQYF
TRBV6-5	-	TRBD1	TRBJ2-7	TGTGCCAGCAGCTACGGACAGGCCCCCTCCTACGAGCAGTACTTC	CASSYGQAPSYEQYF
TRBV19	-	TRBD1	TRBJ1-1	TGTGCCAGTAGTATAGATGGGGGACAGATTGAAGCTTTCTTT	CASSIDGGQIEAFF
TRBV19	-	-	TRBJ1-1	TGTGCCAGTGGGAATAAGAGGGACACTGAAGCTTTCTTT	CASGNKRDTEAFF
TRBV18	-	-	TRBJ2-5	TGTGCCAGCTCACCCCAACCCTACCCTTCTGGCGGGCAAGAGACCCAGTACTTC	CASSPQPYPSGGQETQYF
TRBV19	-	TRBD1	TRBJ2-1	TGTGCCAGTAGTATCCTCGGACAGGGAAGGAATGAGCAGTTCTTC	CASSILGQGRNEQFF
TRBV27	-	TRBD1	TRBJ2-2	TGTGCCAGCAGTTTGCTGACAGGGGCGAACACCGGGGAGCTGTTTTTT	CASSLLTGANTGELFF